The T cell receptor (beta chain) under discussion was sequenced for a study of shared clonotypes between healthy human individuals. Findings and caveats of the study: Incomplete sequencing of sorted subsets was indicated by rarefaction despite large depth. Blood alone was sampled, and tissue repertoires likely differ. All-four-donor shared clonotypes had higher generation probabilities than non-shared clonotypes did.

V was clipped by 4 bases and J by 4 bases; unmatched bases: 6. The CDR3 is 16 residues long. Germline CDR1 reads SGHTA; CDR2 reads FQGNSA. Details on this clone: Its antigen is unknown.

TCRdb's table, derived via immunoSEQ multiplex PCR, lists solely in-frame clones and lacks some. Of roughly 1,000,000 clones in the sample, approximately 80% are singletons; the top ten hold approximately 0.5%. This chain uses TRBV7-2 with TRBJ2-3; TRBD2 matches at 12 bases. Specimen: memory CD4+ T cells from PBMCs. Documented subset: CD45RA-negative fraction. The TCR sequence derives from a young man in good health. Some clones in this sample may be carry-over from other donors' samples. The CDR3 nucleotides are TGTGCCAGCAGCTCCAGGACTAGCGGGACCCCAGATACGCAGTATTTT. Its translation is CASSSRTSGTPDTQYF.